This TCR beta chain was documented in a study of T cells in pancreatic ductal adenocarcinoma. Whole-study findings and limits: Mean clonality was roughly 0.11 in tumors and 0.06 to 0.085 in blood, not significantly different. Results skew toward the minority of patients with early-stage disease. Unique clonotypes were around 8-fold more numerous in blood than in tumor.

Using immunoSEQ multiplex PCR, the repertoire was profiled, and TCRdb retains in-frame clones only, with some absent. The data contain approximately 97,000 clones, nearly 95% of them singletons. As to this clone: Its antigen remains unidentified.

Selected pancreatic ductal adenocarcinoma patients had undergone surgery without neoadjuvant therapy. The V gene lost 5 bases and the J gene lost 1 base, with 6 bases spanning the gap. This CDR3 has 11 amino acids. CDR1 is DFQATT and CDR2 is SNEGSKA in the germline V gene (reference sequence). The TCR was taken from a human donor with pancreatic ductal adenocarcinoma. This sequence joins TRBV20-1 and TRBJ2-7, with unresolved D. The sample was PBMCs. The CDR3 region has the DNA TGCAGTGCTCGACTTTCCTACGAGCAGTACTTC. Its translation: CSARLSYEQYF.